This T cell receptor beta chain emerged from a study of T cells in localized non-small cell lung cancer. This clone was picked up a small number of times. Only in-frame clones appear in the TCRdb table, and some are missing; sequencing was by immunoSEQ multiplex PCR. Among approximately 2,800 clones listed, approximately 23% were seen once. The CDR3 extends over 17 amino acids. Germline CDR1 SGDLS, CDR2 YYNGEE. Trimming at V came to 0 bases and at J to 0 bases, leaving 8 bases not matched to a gene. This chain connects TRBV9 to TRBJ1-1; 7 positions agree with TRBD1. This specimen was normal lung tissue next to the tumor, taken before any cancer treatment. This TCR derives from a woman aged 40-69 years with stage I lung adenocarcinoma. The CDR3 region has the DNA TGTGCCAGCAGCGTAGCGCCAGACAGGGCCATGAACACTGAAGCTTTCTTT. Protein: CASSVAPDRAMNTEAFF.